The present T cell receptor beta chain was sequenced within a study of cytomegalovirus exposure and HLA in healthy donors. Worth noting for this clone: Its specificity is unknown.

Study-level results: Per a later analysis, 15,000 to 20,000 TCR beta sequences showed association with HLA alleles at 0.05 false discovery rate.

The V gene's germline CDR1 is SGDLS and CDR2 YYNGEE. V dropped 0 bases and J dropped 4 bases, with 10 bases sitting between them. This CDR3 is built from 14 residues. Both 60 Vbeta primers and 13 Jbeta primers went into the PCR. Measured with immunoSEQ multiplex PCR; TCRdb has only the in-frame clones, and not every one. The sample holds 100,000 to 150,000 clones, about 80% seen once. This sequence joins TRBV9 and TRBJ1-2; D perhaps matches TRBD1 (6 bases). The TCR sequence derives from a man between 25 and 39 years old in good health and CMV-seronegative. The specimen was PBMCs. Written as DNA, the CDR3 is TGTGCCAGCAGCGTAGAGGGGGTAGGCTATGGCTACACCTTC. Its translation: CASSVEGVGYGYTF.